This T cell receptor (beta chain) was identified in a study of yellow fever vaccine responses in identical twins. General study points: Convergence reportedly seemed to mark part of the twins' vaccine T cell response, with personalization marking the rest.

As concerns this clonotype: What it binds is not known.

The CDR3 covers 17 residues. Germline V CDR1 and CDR2: SGHTA, FQGTGA. The V end was cut by 5 bases, the J end by 0 bases, with 17 bases between. TCRdb re-derived calls from the RT-PCR reads in MiXCR, one entry per CDR3 protein. This sample has a few thousand distinct CDR3 sequences; about 80% occur once, and the top ten carry about 4%. Sample: T cells from blood (PBMCs), unsorted or a sorted subset (not recorded which), taken before or after yellow fever vaccination (not recorded which). This receptor was taken from a woman aged 18-29 years who received the yellow fever vaccine. The chain uses TRBV7-3 and TRBJ2-1, with D unclear. The chain's CDR3 is CASSPFSETPSYNEQFF. The CDR3 coding sequence is TGTGCCAGCAGCCCATTCAGCGAAACCCCCTCCTACAATGAGCAGTTCTTC.